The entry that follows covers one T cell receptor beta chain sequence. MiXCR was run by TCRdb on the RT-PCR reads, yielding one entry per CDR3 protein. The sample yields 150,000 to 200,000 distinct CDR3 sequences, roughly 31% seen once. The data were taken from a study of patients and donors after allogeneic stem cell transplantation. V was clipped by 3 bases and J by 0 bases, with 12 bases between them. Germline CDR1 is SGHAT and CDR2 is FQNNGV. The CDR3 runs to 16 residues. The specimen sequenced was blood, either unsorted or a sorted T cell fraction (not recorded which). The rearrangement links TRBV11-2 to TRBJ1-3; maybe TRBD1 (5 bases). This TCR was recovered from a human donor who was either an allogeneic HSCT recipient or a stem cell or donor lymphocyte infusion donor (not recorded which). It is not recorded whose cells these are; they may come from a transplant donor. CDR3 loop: CASSFDRLISGNTIYF. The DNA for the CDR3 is TGTGCCAGCAGCTTCGACAGACTTATCTCTGGAAACACCATATATTTT.